Presented here are 11 T cell receptor beta chains from one specimen sequenced in a study of CD4+ T cells in melanoma. Sequencing used immunoSEQ multiplex PCR; TCRdb keeps in-frame clones, though not all of them. The data contain around 10,000 clones, roughly two thirds of them seen just once; the ten biggest clones take up less than 15%. Specimen: cells from a culture (not recorded whether cultured in vitro). The origin of the receptors is a human donor with melanoma.

This clone occurred a few times. The rearrangement joins TRBV5-1 to TRBJ2-2; TRBD1 agrees at 10 bases. Germline values: CDR1 SGHRS, CDR2 YFSETQ. Trimming removed 4 bases from V and 6 bases from J; junction bases left unmatched: 6. This CDR3 region has 15 residues. CDR3 protein: CASSKGTGVAGELFF. In DNA form, the CDR3 reads TGCGCCAGCAGCAAAGGGACAGGGGTGGCCGGGGAGCTGTTTTTT. The full variable domain, with the rest looked up from reference TRBV5-1 and TRBJ2-2, is KAGVTQTPRYLIKTRGQQVTLSCSPISGHRSVSWYQQTPGQGLQFLFEYFSETQRNKGNFPGRFSGRQFSNSRSEMNVSTLELGDSALYLCASSKGTGVAGELFFGEGSRLTVL.

The chain has TRBV27 and TRBJ2-2; TRBD2 matches at 9 bases. The CDR3 sequence is 16 residues long. V lost 5 bases, J lost 4 bases, and 8 bases stayed unmatched. Germline CDR1 reads MNHEY; CDR2 reads SMNVEV (reference sequence). CDR3 bases: TGTGCCAGCAGTACAACGGGACTAGCCACCACCGGGGAGCTGTTTTTT. Protein product: CASSTTGLATTGELFF.

This chain connects TRBV7-6 to TRBJ2-5, with TRBD2 identical over 7 bases. The V gene's germline CDR1 is SGHVS and CDR2 FNYEAQ. The CDR3 runs 14 residues. V was pared by 5 bases and J by 5 bases, with 8 bases of the junction left unmatched. CDR3 loop: CASSPVLGGETQYF. CDR3 DNA sequence: TGTGCCAGCAGCCCCGTTCTGGGAGGGGAGACCCAGTACTTC.

The chain carries TRBV4-2 and TRBJ1-2; TRBD1 agrees at 7 bases. CDR1 is LGHNA, CDR2 YNFKEQ, per germline. This CDR3 contains 17 residues. J gave up 4 bases and V 1 base, and 12 bases lay outside the gene matches. The CDR3 spells CASSQAAGQGGTYGYTF. The CDR3 DNA follows: TGTGCCAGCAGCCAAGCTGCAGGGCAGGGGGGGACCTATGGCTACACCTTC.

This clone has just one count. V and J are TRBV4-2 and TRBJ1-1, with D maybe TRBD1 (6 bases). The CDR3 covers 15 residues. Germline values: CDR1 LGHNA, CDR2 YNFKEQ. Trimming left V 1 base short and J 4 bases short, with 13 bases between. The CDR3 sequence: CASSQVFGGRTEAFF. The CDR3 nucleotides read TGTGCCAGCAGCCAAGTATTTGGGGGCCGCACTGAAGCTTTCTTT.

The chain joins TRBV10-2 to TRBJ1-1; D is uncertain. V gave up 3 bases and J gave up 0 bases, with 8 bases separating them. Germline CDR1 WSHSY, CDR2 SAAADI. The CDR3 extends over 14 amino acids. The CDR3 region has the DNA TGCGCCAGCAGTGACCCCGGGATGAACACTGAAGCTTTCTTT. Residues: CASSDPGMNTEAFF.

The chain combines TRBV20-1 with TRBJ1-1, with TRBD1 matching 7 bases. This CDR3 is built from 11 residues. Germline V gene sequence: CDR1 DFQATT, CDR2 SNEGSKA (reference sequence). V gave up 2 bases and J gave up 10 bases; unmatched junction bases: 4. CDR3 sequence (DNA): TGCAGTGCTAGAACAGGGGTGGTAGCTTTCTTT. This gives the protein CSARTGVVAFF.

The chain has TRBV10-3 and TRBJ2-6, with unresolved D. Trimming left V 0 bases short and J 1 base short, with 7 bases between. The CDR3 is made up of 16 amino acids. CDR1 and CDR2 from the germline V gene are ENHRY and SYGVKD. CDR3 in amino acids: CAISESMVSGANVLTF. In DNA, the CDR3 is TGTGCCATCAGTGAGTCGATGGTTTCTGGGGCCAACGTCCTGACTTTC.

CDR3 region: CASSYEGSESPLHF. DNA of the CDR3: TGTGCCAGCAGTTACGAGGGGTCGGAATCACCCCTCCACTTT. The chain employs TRBV6-5 and TRBJ1-6, with D maybe TRBD1 (5 bases). Germline CDR1 reads MNHEY; CDR2 reads SVGAGI. V shed 2 bases and J shed 10 bases, with 12 bases lying between them. The CDR3 totals 14 residues.

The genes are TRBV7-8 and TRBJ1-1, with no clear D. This CDR3 is 13 amino acids long. Germline V CDR1 and CDR2: SGHVS, FQNEAQ. With 5 bases removed from V and 1 base from J, the gap between germline ends came to 8 bases. The CDR3 here is CASSPGRNTEAFF. DNA for the CDR3: TGTGCCAGCAGCCCCGGACGGAACACTGAAGCTTTCTTT.

This clone was observed a handful of times. The genes are TRBV7-6 and TRBJ2-7; TRBD1 agrees at 8 bases. The V gene's germline CDR1 is SGHVS and CDR2 FNYEAQ. The CDR3 extends over 15 amino acids. The V segment lost 1 base and the J segment 4 bases; nucleotides outside the gene matches: 6. The DNA for the CDR3 is TGTGCCAGCAGCTTAGGGGCAGGGGGCGCGTACGAGCAGTACTTC. Translating gives CASSLGAGGAYEQYF.